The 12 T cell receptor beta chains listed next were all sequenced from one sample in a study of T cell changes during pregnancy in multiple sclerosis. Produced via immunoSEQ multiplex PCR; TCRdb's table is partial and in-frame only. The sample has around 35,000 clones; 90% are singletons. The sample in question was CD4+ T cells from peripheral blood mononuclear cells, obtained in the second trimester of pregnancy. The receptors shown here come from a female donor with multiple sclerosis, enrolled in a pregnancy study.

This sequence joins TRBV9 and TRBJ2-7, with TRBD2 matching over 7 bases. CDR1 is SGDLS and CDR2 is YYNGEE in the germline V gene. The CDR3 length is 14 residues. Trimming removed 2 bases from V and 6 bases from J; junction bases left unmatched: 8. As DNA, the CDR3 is TGTGCCAGCAGCGTCTCGGGGGAGGGTAGCGAGCAGTACTTC. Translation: CASSVSGEGSEQYF.

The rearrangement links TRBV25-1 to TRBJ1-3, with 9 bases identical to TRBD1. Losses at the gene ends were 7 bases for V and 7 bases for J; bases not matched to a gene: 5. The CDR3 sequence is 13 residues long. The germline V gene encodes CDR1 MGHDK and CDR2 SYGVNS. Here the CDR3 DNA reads TGTGCCAGCACCCGGACAGGGGTCAACACCATATATTTT. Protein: CASTRTGVNTIYF.

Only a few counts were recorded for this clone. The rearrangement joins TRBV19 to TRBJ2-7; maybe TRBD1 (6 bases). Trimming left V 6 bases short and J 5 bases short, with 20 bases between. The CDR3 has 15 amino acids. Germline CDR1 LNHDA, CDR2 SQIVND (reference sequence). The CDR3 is CASSPMTGGTNEQYF. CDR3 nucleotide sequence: TGTGCCAGTAGCCCGATGACAGGTGGGACCAACGAGCAGTACTTC. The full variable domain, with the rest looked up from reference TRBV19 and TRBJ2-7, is DGGITQSPKYLFRKEGQNVTLSCEQNLNHDAMYWYRQDPGQGLRLIYYSQIVNDFQKGDIAEGYSVSREKKESFPLTVTSAQKNPTAFYLCASSPMTGGTNEQYFGPGTRLTVT.

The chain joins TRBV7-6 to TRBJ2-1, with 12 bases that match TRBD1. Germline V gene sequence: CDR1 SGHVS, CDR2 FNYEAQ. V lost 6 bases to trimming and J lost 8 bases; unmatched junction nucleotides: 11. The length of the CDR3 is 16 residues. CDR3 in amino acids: CASSWTGTGGVDEQFF. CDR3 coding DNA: TGTGCCAGCAGTTGGACCGGGACAGGGGGCGTCGATGAGCAGTTCTTC. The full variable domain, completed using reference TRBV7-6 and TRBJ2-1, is GAGVSQSPRYKVTKRGQDVALRCDPISGHVSLYWYRQALGQGPEFLTYFNYEAQQDKSGLPNDRFSAERPEGSISTLTIQRTEQRDSAMYRCASSWTGTGGVDEQFFGPGTRLTVL.

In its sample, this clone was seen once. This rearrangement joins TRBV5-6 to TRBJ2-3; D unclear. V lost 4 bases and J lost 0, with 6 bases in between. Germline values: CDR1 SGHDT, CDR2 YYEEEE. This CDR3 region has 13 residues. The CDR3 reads CASSQQSTDTQYF. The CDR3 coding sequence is TGTGCCAGCAGCCAACAGAGCACAGATACGCAGTATTTT.

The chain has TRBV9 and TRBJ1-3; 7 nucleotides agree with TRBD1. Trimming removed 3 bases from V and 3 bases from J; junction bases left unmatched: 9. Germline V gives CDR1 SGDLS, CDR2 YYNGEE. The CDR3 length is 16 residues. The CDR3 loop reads CASSARTGPSGNTIYF. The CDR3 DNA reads TGTGCCAGCAGCGCCCGGACAGGTCCGAGTGGAAACACCATATATTTT.

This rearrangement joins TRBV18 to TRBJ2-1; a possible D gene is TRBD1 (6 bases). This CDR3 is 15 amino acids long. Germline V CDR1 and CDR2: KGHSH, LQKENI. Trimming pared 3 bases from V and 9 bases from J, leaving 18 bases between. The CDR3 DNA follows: TGTGCCAGCTCACCTCCAGGGGTCCCCTTCGGTGAGCAGTTCTTC. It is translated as CASSPPGVPFGEQFF.

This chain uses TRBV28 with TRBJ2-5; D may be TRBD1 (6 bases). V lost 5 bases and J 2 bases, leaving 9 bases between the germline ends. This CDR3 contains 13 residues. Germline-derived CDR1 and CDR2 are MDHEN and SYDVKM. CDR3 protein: CASSTGQQETQYF. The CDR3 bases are TGTGCCAGCAGTACTGGACAGCAAGAGACCCAGTACTTC.

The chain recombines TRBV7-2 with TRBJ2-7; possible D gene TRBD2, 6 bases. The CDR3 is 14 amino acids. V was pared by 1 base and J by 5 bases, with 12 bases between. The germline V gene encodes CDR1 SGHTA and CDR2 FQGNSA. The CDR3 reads CASSLGGNKNEQYF. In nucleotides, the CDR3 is TGTGCCAGCAGCTTAGGCGGGAATAAAAACGAGCAGTACTTC.

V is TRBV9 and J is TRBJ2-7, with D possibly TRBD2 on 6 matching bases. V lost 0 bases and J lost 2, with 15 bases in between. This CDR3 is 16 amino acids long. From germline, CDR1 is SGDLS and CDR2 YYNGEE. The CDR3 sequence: CASSVGGGAGTYEQYF. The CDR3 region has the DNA TGTGCCAGCAGCGTAGGAGGAGGGGCAGGGACCTACGAGCAGTACTTC.

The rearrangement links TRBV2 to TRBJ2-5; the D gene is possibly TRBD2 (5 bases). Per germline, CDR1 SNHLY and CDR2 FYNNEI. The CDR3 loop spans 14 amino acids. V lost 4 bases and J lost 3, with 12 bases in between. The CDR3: CASSASGVKETQYF. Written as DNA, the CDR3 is TGTGCCAGCAGTGCCAGCGGAGTTAAAGAGACCCAGTACTTC.

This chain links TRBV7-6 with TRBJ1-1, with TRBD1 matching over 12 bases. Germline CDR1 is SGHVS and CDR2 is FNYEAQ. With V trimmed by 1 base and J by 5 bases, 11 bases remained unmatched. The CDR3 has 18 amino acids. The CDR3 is CASSLVVGTGGEVTEAFF. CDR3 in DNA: TGTGCCAGCAGCTTAGTAGTCGGGACAGGGGGCGAAGTAACTGAAGCTTTCTTT.